Below, 5 T cell receptor beta chains from the same sample are listed, as sequenced in a study of blood T cells in healthy people across ages. Primers used in a second PCR of about 7 to 12 cycles were a sample-barcoded 5' primer and a J-beta primer mix. TCRdb passed the 5' RACE reads through MiXCR, listing each CDR3 protein once. The repertoire holds about a million distinct CDR3 sequences, with roughly 47% as singletons. Sample: blood. The receptors come from a woman aged 55 to 70 in good health.

The chain couples TRBV12-3 or TRBV12-4 to TRBJ2-7; 8 bases line up with TRBD2. The CDR3 loop spans 15 amino acids. The trim removed 3 bases at V and 3 bases at J, leaving 7 bases unmatched. The CDR3: CASSLPLAGFYEQYF. The DNA of the CDR3 is TGTGCCAGCAGTTTGCCCCTAGCGGGCTTCTACGAGCAGTACTTC.

This clonotype was counted between two and nine times. This chain uses TRBV28 with TRBJ2-7, with TRBD2 as a possible D gene (6 bases). Germline V gives CDR1 MDHEN, CDR2 SYDVKM. V was pared by 5 bases and J by 3 bases, with 17 bases between. This CDR3 is built from 15 residues. Here the CDR3 reads CASSISGTLIYEQYF. As DNA, the CDR3 is TGTGCCAGCAGTATATCCGGGACTCTGATCTACGAGCAGTACTTC. Based on the CDR3 plus reference TRBV28 and TRBJ2-7, the full variable domain is DVKVTQSSRYLVKRTGEKVFLECVQDMDHENMFWYRQDPGLGLRLIYFSYDVKMKEKGDIPEGYSVSREKKERFSLILESASTNQTSMYLCASSISGTLIYEQYFGPGTRLTVT.

There are a few counts of this clonotype. The V gene is TRBV12-3 or TRBV12-4, the J gene TRBJ2-1; TRBD1 matches at 11 bases. Losses at the gene ends were 5 bases for V and 4 bases for J; bases not matched to a gene: 4. The CDR3 covers 15 residues. The CDR3 coding sequence is TGTGCCAGCAGTAAGGACAGGGGGCTTTACAATGAGCAGTTCTTC. Protein product: CASSKDRGLYNEQFF.

The V call is TRBV4-1, the J call TRBJ2-7; TRBD1 is a possible D gene (6 bases). The germline CDR1 and CDR2 sequences are MGHRA and YSYEKL. Deletions cut 5 bases from V and 0 bases from J, with 11 bases between. This CDR3 is built from 14 residues. CDR3 sequence reads: CASSTGTSSYEQYF. The CDR3 DNA reads as TGCGCCAGCAGCACCGGGACAAGCTCCTACGAGCAGTACTTC.

This chain links TRBV7-9 with TRBJ2-4; D is perhaps TRBD2 (5 bases). Germline V lookup: CDR1 SEHNR, CDR2 FQNEAQ (reference sequence). The CDR3 totals 16 residues. The V end lost 2 bases, the J end lost 5 bases, and 16 bases lay between the germline ends. For the CDR3, the DNA is TGTGCCAGCAGCTTACGGGCTTCCTGGGGAGAAAACATTCAGTACTTC. Encoded protein: CASSLRASWGENIQYF.